This T cell receptor beta chain was sequenced in a study of prognosis after radiotherapy for stage I lung cancer. Node negativity on CT and PET/CT was present in all patients, alongside an absence of prior chemotherapy, radiotherapy or other malignancies. Trimming took 5 bases from V and 12 from J, leaving 17 bases between them. There are 12 residues in the CDR3. CDR1 is SGHAT, CDR2 FQNNGV, per germline. Amplification of the TCR beta CDR3 (from genomic DNA) was done by two-round multiplex PCR. Primers targeting each individual TRBV and TRBJ gene were applied in first-round PCR. TCRdb re-called the multiplex PCR reads with MiXCR, one entry per CDR3 protein. In the table there are about 35,000 distinct CDR3 sequences, 34% of which are singletons.

The sample here was PBMCs, taken before or after stereotactic body radiation therapy (not recorded which). This clonotype originated in a donor aged 50 or older with non-small cell lung cancer. The chain employs TRBV11-2 and TRBJ2-7; D ambiguous. CDR3 nucleotides: TGTGCCAGCAGCCCCAGATGGGCGCCTCCGTACTTC. It is translated as CASSPRWAPPYF.